This T cell receptor beta chain was recovered during a study of human T cells and chemical hapten exposure. Study at large: Subjects had 2% DPC placed on roughly 2 cm by roughly 2 cm of upper inner arm skin for sensitization.

A few counts support this clonotype. Its antigen is as yet unknown. The authors' processing: Ranging from about 20,000 to 750,000, TCR counts per sample had a median value of around 92,000. TCRdb redid the calling of the RACE reads with MiXCR, one entry per CDR3 protein. The V and J calls here are based on TCRdb, not the publication. Of nearly 350,000 distinct CDR3 sequences in the sample, under 8% were seen once. The time point was: patch test 1, 2 weeks after DPC sensitization. Treatment indicated: therapeutic diphenylcyclopropenone sensitization with weekly scalp DPC. Per germline, CDR1 KGHDR and CDR2 SFDVKD. V shed 7 bases and J shed 2 bases, with 7 bases lying between them. This CDR3 spans 12 amino acids. Study outcomes and limitations: Controls had significantly fewer large CDR3 similarity clusters than were formed by expanded TCRs. The number of TCRs above 1 in 1000 frequency did not change after DPC sensitization.

The material was whole blood, obtained in connection with sensitization to the hapten diphenylcyclopropenone (DPC). This clonotype originated in a woman under 30 with alopecia areata. Some clones in this sample may be carry-over from other donors' samples. V usage is TRBV24-1 and J usage is TRBJ1-2; possible D gene TRBD1, 5 bases. The DNA for the CDR3 is TGTGCCACCAGCTCAGGGAACTATGGCTACACCTTC. This gives the protein CATSSGNYGYTF.